A single sample is the source of the 25 T cell receptor beta chains below, sequenced in a study of cytomegalovirus exposure and HLA in healthy donors. This PCR relied on a set of 60 Vbeta primers and 13 Jbeta primers. Method: immunoSEQ multiplex PCR; TCRdb's copy keeps in-frame clones and lacks some. The repertoire holds about 270,000 clones, under 80% seen once, with about 2.2% in the top ten. Source material: PBMCs. The receptors shown here come from a female donor in good health and CMV-seronegative.

The chain recombines TRBV5-3 with TRBJ1-5; D perhaps matches TRBD1 (5 bases). TRBV5-3 is classed as an ORF, of uncertain function. V lost 4 bases and J lost 7, with 18 bases in between. This CDR3 has 15 amino acids. CDR3 nucleotides: TGTGCCAGAAGCCCATACAGACATAAGGGGCAGCCCCAGCATTTT. Its protein product is CARSPYRHKGQPQHF.

This chain uses TRBV5-1 with TRBJ2-5, with D perhaps TRBD1 (5 bases). Germline V gives CDR1 SGHRS, CDR2 YFSETQ. CDR3 length equals 15 residues. V lost 5 bases, J lost 5 bases, and 19 bases lay in between. The CDR3 protein is CASSRQRQSGETQYF. Here the CDR3 DNA reads TGCGCCAGCAGTCGGCAAAGACAGTCAGGGGAGACCCAGTACTTC. The variable domain in full, completed from reference TRBV5-1 and TRBJ2-5, reads KAGVTQTPRYLIKTRGQQVTLSCSPISGHRSVSWYQQTPGQGLQFLFEYFSETQRNKGNFPGRFSGRQFSNSRSEMNVSTLELGDSALYLCASSRQRQSGETQYFGPGTRLLVL.

This clone was counted a single time. The V call is TRBV30, the J call TRBJ2-1; D gene unclear. The germline CDR1 and CDR2 sequences are GTSNPN and SVGIG (reference sequence). The CDR3 runs 12 residues. V was trimmed by 3 bases and J by 6 bases, leaving 9 bases between them. The DNA for the CDR3 is TGTGCCTGGAGCCTAATGAGCAATGAGCAGTTCTTC. Its protein is CAWSLMSNEQFF. The complete variable domain, with remaining parts taken from reference TRBV30 and TRBJ2-1, reads SQTIHQWPATLVQPVGSPLSLECTVEGTSNPNLYWYRQAAGRGLQLLFYSVGIGQISSEVPQNLSASRPQDRQFILSSKKLLLSDSGFYLCAWSLMSNEQFFGPGTRLTVL.

The V gene is TRBV4-1, the J gene TRBJ2-2; the match to TRBD2 covers 11 bases. CDR1 MGHRA and CDR2 YSYEKL come from the germline V gene. V was clipped by 3 bases and J by 2 bases; unmatched bases: 17. This CDR3 region has 21 residues. The CDR3 protein is CASSHPPRPSGRPQNTGELFF. CDR3 DNA: TGCGCCAGCAGCCATCCCCCAAGGCCTAGCGGGAGGCCCCAAAACACCGGGGAGCTGTTTTTT.

The table lists this clone with a few counts. The chain links TRBV18 to TRBJ2-4, with D maybe TRBD1 (5 bases). V was trimmed by 3 bases and J by 0 bases, leaving 12 bases between them. From germline, CDR1 is KGHSH and CDR2 LQKENI. This CDR3 region has 16 residues. The CDR3 nucleotides read TGTGCCAGCTCACCCATTCGACAGCTAGCCAAAAACATTCAGTACTTC. It translates to CASSPIRQLAKNIQYF.

The J gene is TRBJ2-5, the V gene TRBV7-9, with 12 bases matching TRBD2. The CDR3 loop spans 17 amino acids. Germline CDR1 reads SEHNR; CDR2 reads FQNEAQ (reference sequence). V shed 5 bases and J 4 bases; nucleotides not matched to a gene: 11. For the CDR3, the DNA is TGTGCCAGCAGCGCTCCGATCCTAGCGGGAGGGGGAGAGACCCAGTACTTC. Translation: CASSAPILAGGGETQYF.

CDR3 DNA sequence: TGTGCCAGCAGCCGCACAGGGTACGGTCAGCCCCAGCATTTT. It encodes CASSRTGYGQPQHF. The chain links TRBV5-6 to TRBJ1-5, with D possibly TRBD1 on 6 matching bases. V gave up 4 bases and J gave up 6 bases, with 14 bases separating them. Germline CDR1 is SGHDT and CDR2 is YYEEEE. CDR3 length: 14 residues. Using reference TRBV5-6 and TRBJ1-5 for the parts outside the CDR3, the full variable domain is DAGVTQSPTHLIKTRGQQVTLRCSPKSGHDTVSWYQQALGQGPQFIFQYYEEEERQRGNFPDRFSGHQFPNYSSELNVNALLLGDSALYLCASSRTGYGQPQHFGDGTRLSIL.

In this sample, this clone turned up many times. The chain carries TRBV6-6 and TRBJ2-7, with 7 bases fitting TRBD2. The CDR3 extends over 12 amino acids. Germline-derived CDR1 and CDR2 are MNHNY and SVGAGI (reference sequence). The V and J ends lost 4 bases and 6 bases, in that order; junction bases with no gene match: 3. The CDR3 DNA reads as TGTGCCAGCAGTTGGGGAGGGTTCGAGCAGTACTTC. Protein sequence: CASSWGGFEQYF.

This clone showed up just once. The rearrangement joins TRBV7-9 to TRBJ2-5; TRBD1 matches 8 bases. The CDR3 length is 14 residues. Germline CDR1 reads SEHNR; CDR2 reads FQNEAQ (reference sequence). The V segment lost 7 bases and the J segment 1 base; nucleotides outside the gene matches: 5. The CDR3 nucleotides read TGTGCCAGCACGAGGGACAGGACCCAAGAGACCCAGTACTTC. As protein: CASTRDRTQETQYF.

The chain is built from TRBV28 and TRBJ2-7, with TRBD1 matching over 7 bases. The CDR3 has 19 residues. From germline, CDR1 is MDHEN and CDR2 SYDVKM. J gave up 2 bases and V 4 bases, and 20 bases lay outside the gene matches. The CDR3: CASSSPQTTRDSGPYEQYF. CDR3 bases: TGTGCCAGCAGTTCCCCGCAAACTACCCGGGACAGCGGACCCTACGAGCAGTACTTC.

This clone came up a few times. The J gene is TRBJ1-1, the V gene TRBV28, with 9 bases identical to TRBD1. Trimming cost V 5 bases and J 1 base; bases outside gene matches: 8. Germline CDR1 reads MDHEN; CDR2 reads SYDVKM. The length of the CDR3 is 16 residues. In DNA form, the CDR3 reads TGTGCCAGCAGTGTTCCCCCGGGACAGGGGAACACTGAAGCTTTCTTT. Translating gives CASSVPPGQGNTEAFF.

The chain uses TRBV9 and TRBJ2-2; no clear D gene. The germline CDR1 and CDR2 sequences are SGDLS and YYNGEE. The V end lost 6 bases, the J end lost 5 bases, and 5 bases lay between the germline ends. This CDR3 region has 11 residues. The chain's CDR3 is CASTMTGELFF. CDR3 sequence (DNA): TGTGCCAGCACAATGACCGGGGAGCTGTTTTTT. Combining the CDR3 with reference TRBV9 and TRBJ2-2 gives the whole variable domain DSGVTQTPKHLITATGQRVTLRCSPRSGDLSVYWYQQSLDQGLQFLIQYYNGEERAKGNILERFSAQQFPDLHSELNLSSLELGDSALYFCASTMTGELFFGEGSRLTVL.

This chain links TRBV30 with TRBJ1-1, with D perhaps matching TRBD1 (6 bases). Germline lookup yields CDR1 GTSNPN and CDR2 SVGIG (reference sequence). This CDR3 has 11 amino acids. The V end was cut by 3 bases, the J end by 8 bases, with 10 bases between. CDR3 DNA sequence: TGTGCCTGGAGCTTGAGGGGGGAAGCTTTCTTT. It is translated as CAWSLRGEAFF.

This rearrangement joins TRBV5-1 to TRBJ2-1; the D gene is possibly TRBD2 (6 bases). Trimming left V 6 bases short and J 6 bases short, with 13 bases between. This CDR3 spans 13 amino acids. Germline V gives CDR1 SGHRS, CDR2 YFSETQ. Here the CDR3 reads CASTGGAVNEQFF. CDR3 bases: TGCGCCAGCACAGGCGGGGCGGTCAATGAGCAGTTCTTC. The variable domain in full, completed from reference TRBV5-1 and TRBJ2-1, reads KAGVTQTPRYLIKTRGQQVTLSCSPISGHRSVSWYQQTPGQGLQFLFEYFSETQRNKGNFPGRFSGRQFSNSRSEMNVSTLELGDSALYLCASTGGAVNEQFFGPGTRLTVL.

This clone was seen a single time. The V gene is TRBV5-1, the J gene TRBJ2-7, with 11 bases lining up with TRBD2. Germline CDR1 and CDR2: SGHRS and YFSETQ. The CDR3 contains 14 residues. The V segment lost 2 bases and the J segment 7 bases; nucleotides outside the gene matches: 5. The DNA for the CDR3 is TGCGCCAGCAGCTTAGAGGGACTAGCGGTGGAGCAGTACTTC. Translation gives CASSLEGLAVEQYF. Drawing the rest from reference TRBV5-1 and TRBJ2-7, the complete variable domain is KAGVTQTPRYLIKTRGQQVTLSCSPISGHRSVSWYQQTPGQGLQFLFEYFSETQRNKGNFPGRFSGRQFSNSRSEMNVSTLELGDSALYLCASSLEGLAVEQYFGPGTRLTVT.

The gene calls are TRBV6-5 and TRBJ2-1; D unclear. This CDR3 is built from 11 residues. The V gene lost 7 bases and the J gene lost 7 bases, with 8 bases spanning the gap. The germline V gene encodes CDR1 MNHEY and CDR2 SVGAGI. The CDR3 loop reads CASTQVNEQFF. The DNA of the CDR3 is TGTGCCAGCACCCAGGTGAATGAGCAGTTCTTC.

This chain connects TRBV2 to TRBJ2-7; 11 bases agree with TRBD2. The V gene end was trimmed by 4 bases and the J gene end by 5 bases; junction bases not matched to a gene: 10. Looked up from germline, CDR1 is SNHLY and CDR2 is FYNNEI. CDR3 length equals 16 residues. The CDR3 DNA follows: TGTGCCAGCAGTGGGACTAGCGGGCCCCTGAGGAACGAGCAGTACTTC. This codes for CASSGTSGPLRNEQYF.

This chain uses TRBV7-8 with TRBJ2-5; 11 bases match TRBD2. Germline CDR1 is SGHVS and CDR2 is FQNEAQ. The CDR3 loop spans 16 amino acids. V shed 1 base, J shed 5 bases, and the junction held 6 bases outside the gene matches. DNA of the CDR3: TGTGCCAGCAGCTTAGGGTTAGCGGGAGGGTTGGAGACCCAGTACTTC. It translates to CASSLGLAGGLETQYF.

The rearrangement uses TRBV9 and TRBJ1-2; a weak D match, TRBD1 (5 bases). This CDR3 comprises 16 residues. Trimming pared 4 bases from V and 4 bases from J, leaving 20 bases between. Germline values: CDR1 SGDLS, CDR2 YYNGEE. The CDR3 is CASSQDSGNTVYGYTF. CDR3 nucleotide sequence: TGTGCCAGCAGCCAAGATTCAGGGAATACTGTCTATGGCTACACCTTC.

The rearrangement uses TRBV5-4 and TRBJ2-1; the match to TRBD2 covers 8 bases. The CDR3 is 18 amino acids. V lost 7 bases to trimming and J lost 8 bases; unmatched junction nucleotides: 23. CDR1 SGHNT and CDR2 YYREEE come from the germline V gene (reference sequence). CDR3 DNA sequence: TGTGCCAGCTATTTCTCGGCCGCCGCCGGGAGGGTTTCGCATGAGCAGTTCTTC. As protein: CASYFSAAAGRVSHEQFF. The full variable domain, rest sourced from reference TRBV5-4 and TRBJ2-1, is ETGVTQSPTHLIKTRGQQVTLRCSSQSGHNTVSWYQQALGQGPQFIFQYYREEENGRGNFPPRFSGLQFPNYSSELNVNALELDDSALYLCASYFSAAAGRVSHEQFFGPGTRLTVL.

The chain uses TRBV7-2 and TRBJ2-7, with D possibly TRBD1 on 6 matching bases. Germline V gene sequence: CDR1 SGHTA, CDR2 FQGNSA. This CDR3 contains 17 residues. Trimming pared 3 bases from V and 7 bases from J, leaving 25 bases between. CDR3: CASSLAHVGTAQGEQYF. In nucleotides, the CDR3 is TGTGCCAGCAGCTTGGCACATGTTGGGACGGCACAGGGTGAGCAGTACTTC.

The rearrangement links TRBV2 to TRBJ2-3; TRBD2 aligns across 10 bases. This CDR3 spans 14 amino acids. With 8 bases clipped from V and 1 base from J, the junction kept 3 bases outside the gene matches. Germline V CDR1 and CDR2: SNHLY, FYNNEI. This CDR3 is CASGLAARTDTQYF. As DNA, the CDR3 is TGTGCCAGCGGACTAGCGGCACGCACAGATACGCAGTATTTT.

A single count supports this clone. The chain joins TRBV2 to TRBJ1-2, with 9 bases lining up with TRBD1. V was clipped by 3 bases and J by 4 bases; unmatched bases: 3. Germline loops: CDR1 SNHLY, CDR2 FYNNEI. CDR3 size: 14 residues. CDR3 sequence reads: CASSDTGGGYGYTF. The CDR3 DNA reads as TGTGCCAGCAGTGACACAGGGGGCGGCTATGGCTACACCTTC.

The rearrangement uses TRBV7-2 and TRBJ1-3; D might be TRBD1 (6 bases). The CDR3 length is 15 residues. The ends were cut back, 5 bases at V and 4 bases at J, with 15 bases in the middle. Germline V CDR1 and CDR2: SGHTA, FQGNSA. CDR3 in amino acids: CASSPRGARGNTIYF. CDR3 nucleotide sequence: TGTGCCAGCAGCCCACGGGGGGCGAGGGGAAACACCATATATTTT.

The chain has TRBV5-1 and TRBJ1-2; D unclear. This CDR3 is built from 12 residues. V was pared by 3 bases and J by 8 bases, with 11 bases between. Per the germline V gene, CDR1 is SGHRS and CDR2 is YFSETQ. This chain's CDR3 is CASSSSLSGYTF. The DNA of the CDR3 is TGCGCCAGCAGCTCCTCTCTTTCCGGCTACACCTTC.